Sequencing of this T cell receptor beta chain was carried out in a study of T cell responses to AZD1222 COVID-19 vaccine. The table lists this clone with a few counts. Its target is unknown. Study-level findings and limits: No repertoire was sampled before or during the peak T cell response, only after it. Epitopes outside B.1.351 and B.1.1.7 mutated regions reportedly drew nearly half of spike TCRs. After two AZD1222 doses, spike-specific TCR breadth and depth rose versus day 0.

Only in-frame clones appear in the TCRdb table, and some are missing; sequencing was by immunoSEQ multiplex PCR. The table has 80,000 to 90,000 clones, 90% seen once. This TCR derives from an adult in good health. Here the sequenced sample was peripheral blood, taken on day 0 of AZD1222 vaccination.

CDR3 nucleotide sequence: TGTGCCAGCAGCCCTAGGACAGGCGGGGCTTTCTTT. This sequence encodes CASSPRTGGAFF. The chain recombines TRBV5-6 with TRBJ1-1; 7 nucleotides align to TRBD1. Germline values: CDR1 SGHDT, CDR2 YYEEEE. The junction had 8 bases not matched to a gene; V was cut back by 4 bases and J by 11 bases. This CDR3 has 12 residues.